This T cell receptor (beta chain) was recorded in a study of OX40 agonist ivuxolimab in advanced cancers. In the study overall: Ivuxolimab, an agonistic anti-OX40 (CD134) antibody, was given to patients.

With V trimmed by 1 base and J by 4 bases, 9 bases remained unmatched. CDR1 and CDR2 (germline): SGHAT, FQNNGV. The CDR3 runs 17 residues. Method: immunoSEQ multiplex PCR; TCRdb's copy keeps in-frame clones and lacks some. The sample includes tens of thousands of clones, over 75% of them seen just once. Patients who had autoimmune disease history or got systemic immunosuppression were left out. As concerns this clone: Its target is not known.

Study findings and constraints: Clonal expansion was among the lowest in partial responders at 0.1-3.0 mg/kg, especially CD8+. Also showing low normalized T-cell clonal expansion were some of the nonresponders.

This specimen was CD4+ or CD8+ T cells sorted from blood, taken in a trial of the OX40 agonist ivuxolimab. The receptor was isolated from an adult with an advanced solid tumor such as melanoma, head and neck, liver or kidney cancer. The chain carries TRBV11-2 and TRBJ2-3; 9 bases are shared with TRBD1. The CDR3 DNA sequence: TGTGCCAGCAGCTTAGGCCGGGACAGGGTCGTTGCAGATACGCAGTATTTT. Amino acids: CASSLGRDRVVADTQYF.